This TCR beta chain was recovered during a study of T cells in narcolepsy. About the study: Enrolled donors included narcolepsy type 1 or type 2 patients and healthy controls.

This CDR3 is 13 amino acids long. V was shortened by 7 bases and J by 1 base, with 10 bases between the two germline ends. On this clone itself: Its antigen is not known.

Generated by immunoSEQ multiplex PCR, the TCRdb table keeps only in-frame clones and is missing some. Here the sample spans 25,000 or so clones, roughly 85% being singletons. Study-wide points: Autoreactive clone sequences were missing from some blood memory CD4+ repertoires. Blood of same and different patients, but not healthy controls, reportedly held recurring autoreactive clonotypes. Same-patient CSF and blood CD4+ T cell clonotypes included HCRT-specific and TRIB2-specific autoreactive ones.

The chain has TRBV23-1 and TRBJ2-5; TRBD1 is a possible D gene (5 bases). TRBV23-1 counts as an open reading frame of uncertain function. The sequencing input was memory (CD45RA-) CD4+ T cells from blood. This sequence originates from a human donor in good health. The CDR3 DNA follows: TGCGCCAGCACAGACAGTGGCCAAGAGACCCAGTACTTC. The encoded protein is CASTDSGQETQYF.